This T cell receptor beta chain derives from a study of blood T cell repertoires in COVID-19. Study-level background: From T cells, B-cell-depleted T cells, or PBMCs came the material, which was cDNA or gDNA.

Produced via immunoSEQ multiplex PCR; TCRdb's table is partial and in-frame only. The table shows almost 500,000 clones, with approximately 91% occurring only once. This CDR3 has 11 residues. CDR1 DFQATT and CDR2 SNEGSKA come from the germline V gene (reference sequence). Trimming shortened V by 5 bases and J by 7 bases, and 10 bases separated the two germline ends. Specimen: PBMCs or T cells enriched from blood (not recorded which). The J gene is TRBJ2-3, the V gene TRBV20-1; no reliable D call. This clonotype was obtained from a woman in her sixties or seventies who had recovered from COVID-19. This CDR3 is CSALAFHTQYF. Written as DNA, the CDR3 is TGCAGTGCTTTAGCCTTTCATACGCAGTATTTT.